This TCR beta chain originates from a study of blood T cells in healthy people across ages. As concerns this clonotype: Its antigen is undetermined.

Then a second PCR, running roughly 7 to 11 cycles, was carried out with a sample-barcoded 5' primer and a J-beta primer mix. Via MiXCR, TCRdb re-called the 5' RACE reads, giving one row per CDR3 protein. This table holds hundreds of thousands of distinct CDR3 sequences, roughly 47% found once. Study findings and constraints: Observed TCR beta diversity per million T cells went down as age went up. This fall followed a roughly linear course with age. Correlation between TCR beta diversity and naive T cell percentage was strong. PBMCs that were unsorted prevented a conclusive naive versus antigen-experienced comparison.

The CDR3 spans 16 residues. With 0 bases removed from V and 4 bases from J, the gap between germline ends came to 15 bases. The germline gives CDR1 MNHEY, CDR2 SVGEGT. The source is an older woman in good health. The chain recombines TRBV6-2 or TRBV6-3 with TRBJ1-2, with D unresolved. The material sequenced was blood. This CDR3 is CASSYSGSDGIYGYTF. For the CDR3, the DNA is TGTGCCAGCAGTTACTCTGGAAGCGACGGGATCTATGGCTACACCTTC.